This is a list of T cell receptor beta chains from one sample in a study of vaccination and CD4 T cells after COVID-19. TCRdb reanalysed the PCR reads using MiXCR and keeps one entry per CDR3 protein. The data hold fewer than 15,000 distinct CDR3 sequences, with approximately 55% observed a single time. Their cognate antigens are unknown. This material consisted of CD4+ T cells from blood, cultured in vitro, taken before SARS-CoV-2 vaccination. These receptors were obtained from a human donor who had recovered from COVID-19. Both conserved end residues are part of each CDR3. D genes are given only for firm matches. Only part of the rows carry a size: once, few, many, or a class if the clone is expanded.

d_gene,abundance,j_gene,v_gene,CDR3nt,CDR3aa
.,.,TRBJ2-1,TRBV11-1,TGTGCCAGCAGCTGGAGTCCCGGATACAATGAGCAGTTCTTC,CASSWSPGYNEQFF
.,.,TRBJ1-6,TRBV28,TGTGCCACCGGGGACCGAAGGGGGTCACCCCTCCACTTT,CATGDRRGSPLHF
.,.,TRBJ1-1,TRBV5-1,TGCGCCAGCAGCTTGGAAGCCGGGAGAGCCACTGAAGCTTTCTTT,CASSLEAGRATEAFF
.,few,TRBJ1-2,TRBV5-6,TGTGCCAGCAGCTTGGCCCTGCGGGTTAACTATGGCTACACCTTC,CASSLALRVNYGYTF
.,.,TRBJ1-2,TRBV6-1,TGTGCCAGCGGAGCCACAGAGATCTATGGCTACACCTTC,CASGATEIYGYTF
.,.,TRBJ1-5,TRBV21-1,TGTGCCAGCAGAGGGGGACAGGAGAATCAGCCCCAGCATTTT,CASRGGQENQPQHF
TRBD1,.,TRBJ1-5,TRBV30,TGTGCCTGGAACGCCGGGACAGGGTACGATCAGCCCCAGCATTTT,CAWNAGTGYDQPQHF
.,.,TRBJ2-2,TRBV28,TGTGCCAGCAGTTTCCCCGGGTTCGGCCTGTCCGGGGAGCTGTTTTTT,CASSFPGFGLSGELFF
.,.,TRBJ2-1,TRBV7-2,TGTGCCAGCAGCCCGCGGGACACCCGGAGCTCCTACAATGAGCAGTTCTTC,CASSPRDTRSSYNEQFF
.,.,TRBJ2-7,TRBV20-1,TGCAGCGCGGATCGGACCTACGAGCAGTACTTC,CSADRTYEQYF
TRBD2,few,TRBJ2-7,TRBV6-2/TRBV6-3,TGTGCCAGCAGTCCACGTCGTCTAGCGGGACCCTACGAGCAGTACTTC,CASSPRRLAGPYEQYF
.,.,TRBJ2-7,TRBV5-1,TGCGCCAGCAGCTTGTGGCCCACCACCCAGTTTGACGAGCAGTACTTC,CASSLWPTTQFDEQYF
.,.,TRBJ1-1,TRBV6-1,TGTGTCAGCAGCCCACCTGGACAGTTCATGAACACTGAAGCTTTCTTT,CVSSPPGQFMNTEAFF
.,few,TRBJ1-1,TRBV7-8,TGTGCCAGCGGAAGAATGACGAACACTGAAGCTTTCTTT,CASGRMTNTEAFF
TRBD1,.,TRBJ2-2,TRBV6-2/TRBV6-3,TGTGCCAGCATTTCAGCGCGGGACAGGGACACCGGGGAGCTGTTTTTT,CASISARDRDTGELFF
TRBD2,.,TRBJ2-7,TRBV20-1,TGCAGTGCTCCTAGGACTAGCTCCAACGAGCAGTACTTC,CSAPRTSSNEQYF
.,few,TRBJ1-4,TRBV20-1,TGCAGTGCTAACAGAGGGGCTGGCACTAATGAAAAACTGTTTTTT,CSANRGAGTNEKLFF
TRBD2,few,TRBJ2-1,TRBV7-9,TGTGCCAGCAGCTTAGGGACTAGCGGGAGATTGGTGCCCTACAATGAGCAGTTCTTC,CASSLGTSGRLVPYNEQFF
.,.,TRBJ1-1,TRBV6-1,TGTGCCAGCAGTGAAGGGCGTATGACTGAAGCTTTCTTT,CASSEGRMTEAFF
TRBD2,few,TRBJ2-3,TRBV7-2,TGTGCCAGCAGCTCATCCAGACTAGCCGGGACAGATACGCAGTATTTT,CASSSSRLAGTDTQYF
.,.,TRBJ2-5,TRBV15,TGTGCCACCAGCAGAGTGGAAGAGACCCAGTACTTC,CATSRVEETQYF
.,.,TRBJ1-5,TRBV20-1,TGCAGTGCTAGAGCGGGGGGCGAGAGCAATCAGCCCCAGCATTTT,CSARAGGESNQPQHF
.,.,TRBJ2-1,TRBV7-2,TGTGCCAGCAGCTCCCCCCATGGTAATGAGCAGTTCTTC,CASSSPHGNEQFF
.,.,TRBJ1-1,TRBV20-1,TGCAGTGCTAGAGTTCAGGACAGCGGGACTGAAGCTTTCTTT,CSARVQDSGTEAFF
.,.,TRBJ2-3,TRBV6-1,TGTGCCAGCAGTGGACAGGGAGGGAATACGCAGTATTTT,CASSGQGGNTQYF
TRBD1,few,TRBJ1-5,TRBV20-1,TGCAGTGCTGGACAGGGGGCCCTGAGCAATCAGCCCCAGCATTTT,CSAGQGALSNQPQHF
TRBD1,large,TRBJ1-5,TRBV2,TGTGCCAGCAGCACCGGGACAGCGAGCAATCAGCCCCAGCATTTT,CASSTGTASNQPQHF
.,few,TRBJ1-2,TRBV6-1,TGTGCCAGCAGACCCTCAATTAACTATGGCTACACCTTC,CASRPSINYGYTF
TRBD1,.,TRBJ1-2,TRBV6-2/TRBV6-3,TGTGCCAGCAGTACGGACAGGGGAACGGACTATGGCTACACCTTC,CASSTDRGTDYGYTF
.,.,TRBJ1-3,TRBV7-6,TGTGCCAGCAGCCCGGCCCCTATCCTGCCAGGAAACACCATATATTTT,CASSPAPILPGNTIYF
.,few,TRBJ1-2,TRBV15,TGTGCCACCAGCAGGACCGGATTATATGGCTACACCTTC,CATSRTGLYGYTF
.,.,TRBJ1-3,TRBV11-3,TGTGCCAGCAGCTTAGATCCCGCCTATGGAAACACCATATATTTT,CASSLDPAYGNTIYF
.,.,TRBJ2-2,TRBV7-2,TGTGCCAGCAGCTTAACACAGATCACCGGGGAGCTGTTTTTT,CASSLTQITGELFF
TRBD1,.,TRBJ1-3,TRBV6-4,TGTGCCAGCAGTGACTCCCAGGGGGCGTCAGGAAACACCATATATTTT,CASSDSQGASGNTIYF
.,.,TRBJ2-7,TRBV20-1,TGCAGTGCTGGAGGCAGGTACGAGCAGTACTTC,CSAGGRYEQYF
.,.,TRBJ1-5,TRBV25-1,TGTGCCAGCAGCGGAGTCGGCAATCAGCCCCAGCATTTT,CASSGVGNQPQHF
.,.,TRBJ2-6,TRBV2,TGTGCCAGCAACCGGGACGGATACTCTGGGGCCAACGTCCTGACTTTC,CASNRDGYSGANVLTF
.,.,TRBJ2-2,TRBV6-2/TRBV6-3,TGTGCCAGCACGGGGAACAGAAACACCGGGGAGCTGTTTTTT,CASTGNRNTGELFF
.,.,TRBJ2-1,TRBV11-1,TGTGCCAGCAGCTTAGGCTGGCGGGATGAGCAGTTCTTC,CASSLGWRDEQFF
.,.,TRBJ1-5,TRBV7-2,TGTGCCAGCAGCTTAGGGCACGAGGGAGGGCAGCCCCAGCATTTT,CASSLGHEGGQPQHF
TRBD1,few,TRBJ1-2,TRBV4-3,TGCGCCAGCAGCCAAAGGAGCGGGACAGCAAACTATGGCTACACCTTC,CASSQRSGTANYGYTF
.,few,TRBJ2-1,TRBV6-2/TRBV6-3,TGTGCCAGCAGTCACGAGGTGCATGAGCAGTTCTTC,CASSHEVHEQFF
.,.,TRBJ2-1,TRBV15,TGTGCCACCCTATCAGGGACAAACAATGAGCAGTTCTTC,CATLSGTNNEQFF
.,.,TRBJ2-2,TRBV6-5,TGTGCCAGCAGTTTCCACAGTTCAACCGGGGAGCTGTTTTTT,CASSFHSSTGELFF
.,.,TRBJ1-6,TRBV20-1,TGCAGTGCCTGGACGGGTAATTCACCCCTCCACTTT,CSAWTGNSPLHF
.,.,TRBJ1-2,TRBV6-2/TRBV6-3,TGTGCCAGCAGTTACGCCAAGTTCCCCGGGAACTATGGCTACACCTTC,CASSYAKFPGNYGYTF
.,.,TRBJ1-1,TRBV6-2/TRBV6-3,TGTGCCAGCAGCCCCGACAGCGGGGGCACTGAAGCTTTCTTT,CASSPDSGGTEAFF
.,.,TRBJ2-2,TRBV7-3,TGTGCCAGCAGTATCGACCGTAACACCGGGGAGCTGTTTTTT,CASSIDRNTGELFF
TRBD1,.,TRBJ1-5,TRBV19,TGTGCCAGTAGTAACGACAGGGCCAATCAGCCCCAGCATTTT,CASSNDRANQPQHF
TRBD1,.,TRBJ1-6,TRBV20-1,TGCAGTGCTAGAGGTACAGGGGGATCACCCCTCCACTTT,CSARGTGGSPLHF
.,.,TRBJ1-2,TRBV5-6,TGTGCCAGCAGCTTTCGGCAGGGAGAGAACTATGGCTACACCTTC,CASSFRQGENYGYTF
TRBD1,few,TRBJ1-5,TRBV19,TGTGCCAGTGAGGACAGGGGTCAGCCCCAGCATTTT,CASEDRGQPQHF
.,.,TRBJ1-3,TRBV28,TGTGCCAGCAGAGATGGAAACACCATATATTTT,CASRDGNTIYF